These 8 T cell receptor beta chains were sequenced from one sample in a study of shared clonotypes between healthy human individuals. Using immunoSEQ multiplex PCR, the repertoire was profiled, and TCRdb retains in-frame clones only, with some absent. The sample carries 850,000 to 1,200,000 clones, around 76% recorded once. Sequencing was carried out using memory CD4+ T cells sorted from blood. Subset denoted: CD45RA-negative fraction. All receptors come from a man younger than 35 in good health.

The genes are TRBV6-5 and TRBJ2-7; 13 bases map to TRBD2. The CDR3 is 15 amino acids. Per the germline V gene, CDR1 is MNHEY and CDR2 is SVGAGI. The J segment lost 6 bases and the V segment lost 5 bases, leaving 7 bases of the junction unmatched. The CDR3 DNA reads TGTGCCAGCAGTCGAACTAGCGGGGGGGCCGGCGAGCAGTACTTC. Its protein is CASSRTSGGAGEQYF.

The rearrangement links TRBV27 to TRBJ1-2; D unclear. The germline V gene has CDR1 MNHEY and CDR2 SMNVEV (reference sequence). The CDR3 extends over 15 amino acids. Trimming cost V 5 bases and J 0 bases, with 13 bases left between them. The CDR3 nucleotides are TGTGCCAGCAGTAAGACGGAAGAAGCTAACTATGGCTACACCTTC. This encodes CASSKTEEANYGYTF.

The gene calls are TRBV15 and TRBJ1-2; possible D gene TRBD1, 6 bases. The CDR3 is 15 amino acids. Trimming stripped 3 bases from V and 5 bases from J, with 16 bases between. CDR1 is LNHNV and CDR2 is YYDKDF in the germline V gene (reference sequence). The CDR3 DNA is TGTGCCACCAGCAGGGGGGTGAATGGACAGTATGGCTACACCTTC. Translating gives CATSRGVNGQYGYTF.

This clone showed up just a few times. This chain joins TRBV2 and TRBJ1-1; 10 bases line up with TRBD1. V lost 8 bases and J lost 4; bases outside the gene matches: 4. CDR1 and CDR2 from the germline V gene are SNHLY and FYNNEI. CDR3 length equals 13 residues. In DNA, the CDR3 is TGTGCCAGCTCCCGACAGGGGGCCACTGAAGCTTTCTTT. Translating it yields CASSRQGATEAFF.

The V gene is TRBV19, the J gene TRBJ1-1; 9 bases match TRBD1. Germline CDR1 LNHDA, CDR2 SQIVND (reference sequence). This CDR3 spans 15 amino acids. With V trimmed by 6 bases and J by 5 bases, 10 bases remained unmatched. In nucleotides, the CDR3 is TGTGCCAGTAGCACAGGGGGCGGTAAAAAAACTGAAGCTTTCTTT. This encodes CASSTGGGKKTEAFF.

This clone was found once. The chain uses TRBV5-4 and TRBJ2-2; 10 nucleotides agree with TRBD2. Trimming at V came to 2 bases and at J to 7 bases, leaving 8 bases not matched to a gene. This CDR3 has 16 residues. CDR1 is SGHNT, CDR2 YYREEE, per germline (reference sequence). The DNA for the CDR3 is TGTGCCAGCAGCTTACCAGCGGGGGGGCCAAACGGGGAGCTGTTTTTT. Translated, it gives CASSLPAGGPNGELFF.

This clone was recorded only once. Other DNA sequences in the sample encode the same CDR3. The chain recombines TRBV28 with TRBJ2-7, with 8 nucleotides matching TRBD1. This CDR3 contains 14 residues. The germline gives CDR1 MDHEN, CDR2 SYDVKM. V was pared by 3 bases and J by 3 bases, with 4 bases of the junction left unmatched. The CDR3 DNA follows: TGTGCCAGCAGTTTTTTAGGACAGGGCTACGAGCAGTACTTC. Its protein is CASSFLGQGYEQYF.

The rearrangement uses TRBV7-9 and TRBJ2-1; 10 nucleotides line up with TRBD2. Trimming at V came to 5 bases and at J to 8 bases, leaving 12 bases not matched to a gene. In germline, CDR1 is SEHNR, CDR2 FQNEAQ (reference sequence). CDR3 length equals 16 residues. The CDR3 DNA follows: TGTGCCAGCAGCGAAATCCCTACTAGCGGGAATGATGAGCAGTTCTTC. Its translation is CASSEIPTSGNDEQFF.